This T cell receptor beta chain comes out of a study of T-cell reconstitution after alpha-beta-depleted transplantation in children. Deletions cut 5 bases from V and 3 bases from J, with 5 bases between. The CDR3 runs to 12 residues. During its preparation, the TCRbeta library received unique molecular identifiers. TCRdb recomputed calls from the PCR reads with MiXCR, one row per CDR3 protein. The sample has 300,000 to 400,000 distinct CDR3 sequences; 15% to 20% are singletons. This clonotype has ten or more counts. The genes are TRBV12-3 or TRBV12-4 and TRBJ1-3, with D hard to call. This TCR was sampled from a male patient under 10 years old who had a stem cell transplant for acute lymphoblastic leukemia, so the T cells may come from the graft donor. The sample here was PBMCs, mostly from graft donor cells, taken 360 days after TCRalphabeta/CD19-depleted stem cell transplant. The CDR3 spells CASSPRGNTIYF. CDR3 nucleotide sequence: TGTGCCAGCAGTCCTCGTGGAAACACCATATATTTT.